These T cell receptor beta chains were read from a single sample in a study of cytomegalovirus exposure and HLA in healthy donors. The assay was immunoSEQ multiplex PCR, and TCRdb's table has in-frame clones only and misses some. Of about 160,000 clones listed, over 85% were seen once; the top ten hold 10%. Sample: PBMCs. The origin of the receptors is a woman aged 18-35 years in good health and CMV-seropositive. The CDR3 runs from the conserved cysteine through the conserved F or W.

j_call v_call cdr3_aa
TRBJ2-3 TRBV5-1 CASSLVRDTQYF
TRBJ1-1 TRBV19 CASSIGGRLNTEAFF
TRBJ2-6 TRBV5-1 CASSQRGQGLHGANVLTF
TRBJ2-1 TRBV11-2 CASSLERAGGYEQFF
TRBJ1-5 TRBV5-1 CASSLASRTRGKGLSNQPQHF
TRBJ2-1 TRBV6-1 CASKRGGSSDEQFF
TRBJ2-3 TRBV4-3 CASSQGGLSADTQYF
TRBJ2-3 TRBV10-2 CASRGQGFGKRSTDTQYF
TRBJ1-4 TRBV6-5 CASSSGQGLGEKLFF
TRBJ1-1 TRBV19 CASIPGQGYTEAFF
TRBJ2-1 TRBV30 CAWSPEREQFF
TRBJ2-1 TRBV6-6 CASSYSGLAGEYEQFF
TRBJ2-7 TRBV10-1 CASSSGEGNEQYF
TRBJ2-5 TRBV5-1 CASSSAGEYGETQYF
TRBJ1-1 TRBV4-3 CASSPTQPQGVAFF
TRBJ2-7 TRBV11-3 CASSTGPTYEQYF
TRBJ2-1 TRBV28 CASSGPLAGSYNEQFF
TRBJ2-1 TRBV28 CASSLLAGDNEQFF
TRBJ2-6 TRBV6-5 CASTYRESGANVLTF
TRBJ2-3 TRBV5-4 CASSLRAGGRVTDTQYF
TRBJ1-5 TRBV7-2 CASSFDRGGQPQHF
TRBJ2-7 TRBV7-9 CASSFGGEQYF
TRBJ2-7 TRBV5-1 CASSSGTGRSEQYF
TRBJ1-1 TRBV18 CASSPARGRRTEAFF
TRBJ2-3 TRBV4-2 CASSQDLGLAGELSQKDTQYF
TRBJ2-1 TRBV7-8 CASSPQVGGNEQFF
TRBJ1-1 TRBV28 CASSLGQMNTEAFF
TRBJ1-2 TRBV10-3 CAISDFVRANYGYTF
TRBJ2-6 TRBV10-3 CAISVGQGTRSGANVLTF
TRBJ2-2 TRBV18 CASSALIPGQGATGELFF
TRBJ2-1 TRBV11-2 CASSLGGFNEQFF
TRBJ2-7 TRBV4-1 CASSAPGISYEQYF
TRBJ2-3 TRBV13 CASSFFMRHTDTQYF
TRBJ1-2 TRBV27 CASSSFLNYGYTF
TRBJ2-1 TRBV19 CASSLSPRTTPNNEQFF
TRBJ1-1 TRBV29-1 CSVAGGLGNTEAFF
TRBJ2-7 TRBV19 CASSIRQGYEQYF
TRBJ2-1 TRBV7-3 CASSRGANNEQFF
TRBJ2-3 TRBV5-1 CASRLSRDTQYF
TRBJ2-7 TRBV9 CASSVDRGQGEQYF